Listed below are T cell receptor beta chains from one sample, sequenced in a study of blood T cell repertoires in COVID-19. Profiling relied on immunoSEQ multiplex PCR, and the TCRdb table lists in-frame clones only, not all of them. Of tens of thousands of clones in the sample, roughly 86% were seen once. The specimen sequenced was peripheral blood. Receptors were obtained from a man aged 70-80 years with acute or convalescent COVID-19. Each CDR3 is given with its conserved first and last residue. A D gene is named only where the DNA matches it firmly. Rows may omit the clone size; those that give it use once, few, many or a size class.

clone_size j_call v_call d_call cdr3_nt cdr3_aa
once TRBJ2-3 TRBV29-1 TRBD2 TGCAGCGTTGTGACTAGCGCCACAGATACGCAGTATTTT CSVVTSATDTQYF
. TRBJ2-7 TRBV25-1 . TGTGCCAGCAGGGGCAGATCCTACGAGCAGTACTTC CASRGRSYEQYF
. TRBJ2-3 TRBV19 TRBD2 TGTGCCAGTAGAAAAACTAGCGGGGGGGCATCAGATACGCAGTATTTT CASRKTSGGASDTQYF
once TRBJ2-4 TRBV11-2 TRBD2 TGTGCCAGCAGCTTGGCCCGACTAGCGGGAGGGCCCAAAAACATTCAGTACTTC CASSLARLAGGPKNIQYF
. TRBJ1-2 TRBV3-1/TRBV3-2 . TGTGCCAGCAGCCTCCTCGCCCCGGGTGATGGAGGCTACACCTTC CASSLLAPGDGGYTF
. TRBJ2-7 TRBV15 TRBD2 TGTGCCACCGCCGCGGGGGGCTTTTACGAGCAGTACTTC CATAAGGFYEQYF
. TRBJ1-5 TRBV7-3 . TGTGCCAGCAGCTTTAACAGGTTTCCAAATCAGCCCCAGCATTTT CASSFNRFPNQPQHF
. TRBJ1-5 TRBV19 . TGTGCCAGTAGTAGGGGGGATACCGGTCAGCCCCAGCATTTT CASSRGDTGQPQHF
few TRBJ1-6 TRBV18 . TGTGCCAGCTCACCGGAGCTCTATAATTCACCCCTCCACTTT CASSPELYNSPLHF
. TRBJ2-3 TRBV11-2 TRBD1 TGTGCCAGCGGCCCCTTGACAGGGCGGACAGATACGCAGTATTTT CASGPLTGRTDTQYF
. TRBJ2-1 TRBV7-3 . TGTGCCAGCAGCTTAATGGCGGGGGCTGGCTACAATGAGCAGTTCTTC CASSLMAGAGYNEQFF
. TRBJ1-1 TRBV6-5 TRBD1 TGTGCCAGCAGCATCGACAGGGGGACTGAAGCTTTCTTT CASSIDRGTEAFF
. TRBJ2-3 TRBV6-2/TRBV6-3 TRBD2 TGTGCCAGCAGTCGCCAACAGGTGACTAGCGACCGCACAGATACGCAGTATTTT CASSRQQVTSDRTDTQYF
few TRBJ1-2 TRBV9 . TGTGCCAGCAGCGCAGGGTATGGCTACACCTTC CASSAGYGYTF
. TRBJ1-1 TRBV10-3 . TGTGCCATCGGTCCGGGGACTGAAGCTTTCTTT CAIGPGTEAFF
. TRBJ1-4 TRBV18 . TGTGCCAGCTCACCAACCCAGATTAATGAAAAACTGTTTTTT CASSPTQINEKLFF
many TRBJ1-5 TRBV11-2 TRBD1 TGTGCCAGCAGCTTAGGGGACAGGGGGCTAGGTCAGCCCCAGCATTTT CASSLGDRGLGQPQHF
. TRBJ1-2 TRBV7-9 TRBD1 TGTGCCAGCAGCTCAAGCAGGGGGCGCGACTATGGCTACACCTTC CASSSSRGRDYGYTF
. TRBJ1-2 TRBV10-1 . TGCGCCAGCAGCAGACAGCCTGGGAGGGAGAGCTACTATGGCTACACCTTC CASSRQPGRESYYGYTF
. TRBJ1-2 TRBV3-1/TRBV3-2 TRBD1 TGTGCCAGCAGGGGACAGGGTTCTAACTATGGCTACACCTTC CASRGQGSNYGYTF
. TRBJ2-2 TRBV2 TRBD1 TGTGCCAGCAAACCCGGGACAGGGGTTACCGGGGAGCTGTTTTTT CASKPGTGVTGELFF
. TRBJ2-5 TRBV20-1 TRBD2 TGCAGTGCTAGTCGGGGGGGCCAAGAGACCCAGTACTTC CSASRGGQETQYF
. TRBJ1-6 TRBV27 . TGTGCCAGCAGTAAGCGAAGTACCGGGGGAGCGGACTCCTATAATTCACCCCTCCACTTT CASSKRSTGGADSYNSPLHF
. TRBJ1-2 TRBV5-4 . TGTGCCAGCAGCTTGGCCAACCGGCTTCAAAGGGGAGGCTACACCTTC CASSLANRLQRGGYTF
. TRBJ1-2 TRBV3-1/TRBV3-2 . TGTGCCAGCAGCCAAGGGGGAGGGGAGTATGGCTACACCTTC CASSQGGGEYGYTF
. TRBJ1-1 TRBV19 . TGTGCCAGTAGTACTGAGGTGGTGTACACTGAAGCTTTCTTT CASSTEVVYTEAFF